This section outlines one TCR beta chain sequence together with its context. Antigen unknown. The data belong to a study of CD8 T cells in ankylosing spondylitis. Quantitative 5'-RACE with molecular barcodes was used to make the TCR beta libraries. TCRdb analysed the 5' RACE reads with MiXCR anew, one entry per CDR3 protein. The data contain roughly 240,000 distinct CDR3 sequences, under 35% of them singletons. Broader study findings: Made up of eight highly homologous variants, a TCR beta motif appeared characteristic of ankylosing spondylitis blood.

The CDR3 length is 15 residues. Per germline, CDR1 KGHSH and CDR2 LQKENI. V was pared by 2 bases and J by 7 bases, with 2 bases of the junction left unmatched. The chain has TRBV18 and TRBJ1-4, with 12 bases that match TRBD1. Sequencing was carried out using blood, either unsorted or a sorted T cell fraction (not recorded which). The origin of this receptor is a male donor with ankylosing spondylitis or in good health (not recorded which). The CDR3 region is CASSPGTGGGEKLFF. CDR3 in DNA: TGTGCCAGCTCACCAGGGACAGGGGGCGGTGAAAAACTGTTTTTT.